One sample yielded the 32 T cell receptor beta chains listed below, sequenced in a study of blood T cell repertoires in COVID-19. Sequencing was performed with immunoSEQ multiplex PCR; in TCRdb, only in-frame clones are kept and a portion is missing. The table has 110,000 or so clones, just over 85% seen once; the top ten hold under 2.5%. The sequenced material came from peripheral blood. These receptors originate from a human donor in a cohort sampled during active COVID-19.

The CDR3 nucleotides read TGTGCCAGCAGTTACACGTCAGGGGGCTATAACAATGAGCAGTTCTTC. Protein product: CASSYTSGGYNNEQFF. The V gene is TRBV6-2 or TRBV6-3, the J gene TRBJ2-1; TRBD1 matches 8 bases. Germline trimming cut 2 bases from V and 5 bases from J; bases unmatched to any gene: 8. There are 16 residues in the CDR3. Germline CDR1 reads MNHEY; CDR2 reads SVGEGT.

J is TRBJ1-5 and V is TRBV30; the D gene is possibly TRBD1 (5 bases). Between the trimmed V and J ends, which lost 3 bases and 3 bases, there was a span of 9 bases. CDR1 and CDR2 from the germline V gene are GTSNPN and SVGIG (reference sequence). This CDR3 contains 13 residues. DNA for the CDR3: TGTGCCTGGAGCGGGGGTAACAATCAGCCCCAGCATTTT. It codes for CAWSGGNNQPQHF.

The chain joins TRBV10-2 to TRBJ1-1; possible D gene TRBD1, 5 bases. Per germline, CDR1 WSHSY and CDR2 SAAADI. V dropped 2 bases and J dropped 0 bases, with 7 bases sitting between them. This CDR3 comprises 14 residues. The CDR3 DNA sequence: TGCGCCAGCAGTGAGGGGACTGTGAACACTGAAGCTTTCTTT. Encoded protein: CASSEGTVNTEAFF.

This clone was counted once. This chain connects TRBV7-2 to TRBJ2-5; D unclear. CDR1 is SGHTA and CDR2 is FQGNSA in the germline V gene. The ends were cut back, 1 base at V and 9 bases at J, with 12 bases in the middle. This CDR3 spans 13 amino acids. The CDR3 bases are TGTGCCAGCAGCTTAGGCGGCTATACCCCCCAGTACTTC. It is translated as CASSLGGYTPQYF.

This CDR3 is CSVEVEARAFF. The CDR3 coding sequence is TGCAGCGTTGAAGTTGAGGCGCGAGCTTTCTTT. The chain couples TRBV29-1 to TRBJ1-1; D is ambiguous. CDR1 SQVTM and CDR2 ANQGSEA come from the germline V gene. The V gene lost 1 base and the J gene lost 10 bases, with 10 bases spanning the gap. The length of the CDR3 is 11 residues.

The rearrangement links TRBV12-3 or TRBV12-4 to TRBJ1-2; D might be TRBD1 (6 bases). The germline V and J ends were trimmed by 3 bases and 10 bases, with 12 bases remaining between them. The CDR3 extends over 12 amino acids. The CDR3 coding sequence is TGTGCCAGCAGTTTGGACAGTCAGATCTACACCTTC. This translates into CASSLDSQIYTF.

The chain links TRBV28 to TRBJ1-2; 9 nucleotides match TRBD1. This CDR3 contains 15 residues. Germline loops: CDR1 MDHEN, CDR2 SYDVKM. V dropped 5 bases and J dropped 4; count of bases not matched to a gene: 8. The CDR3 protein is CASSLPLGQGYGYTF. CDR3 coding DNA: TGTGCCAGCAGTCTACCACTGGGACAGGGCTATGGCTACACCTTC.

The rearrangement uses TRBV6-5 and TRBJ1-4, with 10 bases lining up with TRBD1. The CDR3 totals 15 residues. The J segment lost 8 bases and the V segment lost 5 bases, leaving 8 bases of the junction unmatched. Per germline, CDR1 MNHEY and CDR2 SVGAGI. The CDR3 here is CASSLGTGEKEKLFF. The CDR3 DNA reads TGTGCCAGCAGTCTCGGGACAGGGGAAAAAGAAAAACTGTTTTTT.

The chain combines TRBV6-5 with TRBJ2-3; TRBD1 might be the D (5 bases). Germline CDR1 is MNHEY and CDR2 is SVGAGI. The CDR3 has 14 residues. V was shortened by 4 bases and J by 1 base, with 9 bases between the two germline ends. CDR3 region: CASSSFRGTDTQYF. The CDR3 DNA reads as TGTGCCAGCAGTTCATTCAGGGGCACAGATACGCAGTATTTT.

CDR3: CATSRDGNAEQYF. The CDR3 bases are TGTGCCACCAGCAGAGATGGCAACGCCGAGCAGTACTTC. This sequence joins TRBV15 and TRBJ2-7; D not resolved. V was trimmed by 0 bases and J by 6 bases, leaving 9 bases between them. From germline, CDR1 is LNHNV and CDR2 YYDKDF (reference sequence). CDR3 length: 13 amino acids.

This clone appeared once. The chain joins TRBV19 to TRBJ1-5, with D possibly TRBD1 on 6 matching bases. The germline CDR1 and CDR2 sequences are LNHDA and SQIVND (reference sequence). Trimming removed 6 bases at V and 0 bases at J, with 9 bases between. The CDR3 is 14 amino acids. The CDR3: CASSQDSSNQPQHF. DNA of the CDR3: TGTGCCAGTAGCCAGGACAGTAGCAATCAGCCCCAGCATTTT.

This clone was seen more than once but under ten times. This chain connects TRBV10-1 to TRBJ1-5; D might be TRBD1 (5 bases). V lost 7 bases, J lost 6 bases, and 13 bases lay in between. This CDR3 has 13 residues. Germline V gene lookup returns CDR1 WNHNN and CDR2 SYGVQD (reference sequence). CDR3 sequence: CASMVGLVQPQHF. The CDR3 DNA reads TGCGCCAGCATGGTGGGGCTGGTTCAGCCCCAGCATTTT.

This chain joins TRBV6-6 and TRBJ2-1; 7 nucleotides line up with TRBD2. V was clipped by 6 bases and J by 4 bases; unmatched bases: 12. The CDR3 runs to 16 residues. Germline-derived CDR1 and CDR2 are MNHNY and SVGAGI (reference sequence). In nucleotides, the CDR3 is TGTGCCAGCAGCCCACCCCTAGCGGACCCTTACAATGAGCAGTTCTTC. The encoded protein is CASSPPLADPYNEQFF.

The chain carries TRBV7-9 and TRBJ2-7, with 9 bases identical to TRBD1. Germline trimming cut 3 bases from V and 9 bases from J; bases unmatched to any gene: 9. Germline CDR1 SEHNR, CDR2 FQNEAQ (reference sequence). This CDR3 is built from 14 residues. The CDR3 coding sequence is TGTGCCAGCAGCTTCACAGGGGGCGTAGAGAGGCAGTACTTC. Its protein is CASSFTGGVERQYF. The full variable domain, its missing parts supplied by reference TRBV7-9 and TRBJ2-7, is DTGVSQNPRHKITKRGQNVTFRCDPISEHNRLYWYRQTLGQGPEFLTYFQNEAQLEKSRLLSDRFSAERPKGSFSTLEIQRTEQGDSAMYLCASSFTGGVERQYFGPGTRLTVT.

The CDR3 protein is CASSIDLAGRTGELFF. The CDR3 DNA reads as TGTGCCAGTAGTATAGATCTGGCAGGGCGTACCGGGGAGCTGTTTTTT. V is TRBV19 and J is TRBJ2-2, with D perhaps TRBD1 (5 bases). In germline, CDR1 is LNHDA, CDR2 SQIVND (reference sequence). Trimming took off 0 bases at V and 5 bases at J, with 13 bases between the two ends. This CDR3 comprises 16 residues.

This chain joins TRBV6-5 and TRBJ2-7; TRBD1 matches at 8 bases. Germline values: CDR1 MNHEY, CDR2 SVGAGI. V lost 5 bases and J lost 4; bases outside the gene matches: 10. The CDR3 is 15 amino acids. The CDR3 nucleotides read TGTGCCAGCAGTCTGACTTGGACAGGGTCGTACGAGCAGTACTTC. Amino acid sequence: CASSLTWTGSYEQYF.

The J gene is TRBJ2-7, the V gene TRBV7-9; 12 nucleotides agree with TRBD1. Germline V lookup: CDR1 SEHNR, CDR2 FQNEAQ (reference sequence). Losses at the gene ends were 10 bases for V and 0 bases for J; bases not matched to a gene: 7. The CDR3 is 15 amino acids. The CDR3 nucleotides read TGTGCCATAGACCCGGGACAGGGGGCCTCCTACGAGCAGTACTTC. It yields the protein CAIDPGQGASYEQYF.

This chain links TRBV7-9 with TRBJ2-2; D is unresolved. Germline V CDR1 and CDR2: SEHNR, FQNEAQ (reference sequence). The V end was cut by 4 bases, the J end by 5 bases, with 14 bases between. CDR3 length equals 15 residues. This chain's CDR3 is CASSSRNYGTGELFF. The CDR3 region has the DNA TGTGCCAGCAGCTCCCGGAACTATGGAACCGGGGAGCTGTTTTTT.

This clone came up a few times. CDR3 bases: TGTGCCAGCACGCTTGTCGGGGTAGGAAATCAGCCCCAGCATTTT. Its translation: CASTLVGVGNQPQHF. The chain recombines TRBV6-5 with TRBJ1-5; D not resolved. CDR1 is MNHEY, CDR2 SVGAGI, per germline. Trimming cost V 7 bases and J 4 bases, with 17 bases left between them. The CDR3 has 15 residues.

V and J are TRBV18 and TRBJ1-1; D is ambiguous. CDR3 length: 14 amino acids. Trimming took off 4 bases at V and 1 base at J, with 10 bases between the two ends. The germline gives CDR1 KGHSH, CDR2 LQKENI. CDR3 in DNA: TGTGCCAGCTCACTCATCCCCAGGAACACTGAAGCTTTCTTT. Protein: CASSLIPRNTEAFF.

The chain carries TRBV30 and TRBJ1-5, with D possibly being TRBD1 (5 bases). V lost 5 bases, J lost 2 bases, and 19 bases lay in between. Germline loops: CDR1 GTSNPN, CDR2 SVGIG (reference sequence). CDR3 size: 16 residues. The CDR3 sequence is CAWSSGSQGGNQPQHF. CDR3 nucleotide sequence: TGTGCCTGGTCATCCGGCAGTCAAGGGGGCAATCAGCCCCAGCATTTT.

V is TRBV24-1 and J is TRBJ2-3, with 8 bases fitting TRBD2. This CDR3 region has 16 residues. V lost 3 bases and J lost 2; bases outside the gene matches: 6. Germline V gene data show CDR1 as KGHDR and CDR2 as SFDVKD. The CDR3 bases are TGTGCCACCAGTGATGGGCTAGCGGGCTTCACAGATACGCAGTATTTT. Protein product: CATSDGLAGFTDTQYF.

The chain has TRBV7-3 and TRBJ2-3; 7 bases align to TRBD1. V shed 5 bases, J shed 4 bases, and the junction held 3 bases outside the gene matches. Germline V gives CDR1 SGHTA, CDR2 FQGTGA. The CDR3 loop spans 13 amino acids. The CDR3 DNA is TGTGCCAGCAGCAAGACAGGGCCAGATACGCAGTATTTT. The encoded protein is CASSKTGPDTQYF. The variable domain in full, with the rest retrieved from reference TRBV7-3 and TRBJ2-3, is GAGVSQTPSNKVTEKGKYVELRCDPISGHTALYWYRQSLGQGPEFLIYFQGTGAADDSGLPNDRFFAVRPEGSVSTLKIQRTERGDSAVYLCASSKTGPDTQYFGPGTRLTVL.

For the CDR3, the DNA is TGTGCCACCAGTGATTCGACAGGGGGGGTTAATGAAAAACTGTTTTTT. Amino acids: CATSDSTGGVNEKLFF. The chain uses TRBV24-1 and TRBJ1-4, with TRBD1 matching over 9 bases. This CDR3 contains 16 residues. CDR1 is KGHDR and CDR2 is SFDVKD in the germline V gene. The V and J ends lost 2 bases and 4 bases, in that order; junction bases with no gene match: 4.

The rearrangement uses TRBV2 and TRBJ1-6, with D tentatively TRBD1 (5 bases). The length of the CDR3 is 15 residues. The germline V gene has CDR1 SNHLY and CDR2 FYNNEI. V was shortened by 6 bases and J by 9 bases, with 18 bases between the two germline ends. The CDR3 nucleotides read TGTGCCAGCAGGGAGGCGGGGGAGGTCCGTTCACCCCTCCACTTT. It codes for CASREAGEVRSPLHF.

The chain combines TRBV12-3 or TRBV12-4 with TRBJ2-7, with TRBD2 as a possible D gene (6 bases). Trimming pared 6 bases from V and 6 bases from J, leaving 15 bases between. The CDR3 is made up of 13 amino acids. In DNA form, the CDR3 reads TGTGCCAGCAGCGCCCGACTAGGCGGCGAGCAGTACTTC. Translation gives CASSARLGGEQYF.

This chain links TRBV7-6 with TRBJ2-7, with 10 bases aligning to TRBD2. V trimming: 1 base; J trimming: 2 bases; junction bases outside the gene matches: 5. This CDR3 spans 16 amino acids. The germline gives CDR1 SGHVS, CDR2 FNYEAQ. Written as DNA, the CDR3 is TGTGCCAGCAGCTTAGGAAAAGCGGGAGGGACCTACGAGCAGTACTTC. Protein: CASSLGKAGGTYEQYF. Supplemented by reference TRBV7-6 and TRBJ2-7, the full variable domain reads GAGVSQSPRYKVTKRGQDVALRCDPISGHVSLYWYRQALGQGPEFLTYFNYEAQQDKSGLPNDRFSAERPEGSISTLTIQRTEQRDSAMYRCASSLGKAGGTYEQYFGPGTRLTVT.

The chain combines TRBV9 with TRBJ2-2, with a tentative D call TRBD2 (5 bases). Trimming left V 4 bases short and J 4 bases short, with 11 bases between. Per the germline V gene, CDR1 is SGDLS and CDR2 is YYNGEE. The CDR3 spans 14 residues. Here the CDR3 DNA reads TGTGCCAGCAGCCCCTGGGAGTTCACCGGGGAGCTGTTTTTT. Protein sequence: CASSPWEFTGELFF.

V usage is TRBV19 and J usage is TRBJ1-3, with 8 bases matching TRBD1. V shed 6 bases, J shed 3 bases, and the junction held 7 bases outside the gene matches. The CDR3 totals 15 residues. CDR1 and CDR2 (germline): LNHDA, SQIVND (reference sequence). DNA for the CDR3: TGTGCCAGTAGCCCGGACAGGGTAAATGGAAACACCATATATTTT. It encodes CASSPDRVNGNTIYF.

V is TRBV6-5 and J is TRBJ2-7, with 7 bases lining up with TRBD1. Germline assignment: CDR1 MNHEY and CDR2 SVGAGI. Losses at the gene ends were 6 bases for V and 5 bases for J; bases not matched to a gene: 4. CDR3 length equals 12 residues. The CDR3 here is CASRTGIHEQYF. In nucleotides, the CDR3 is TGTGCCAGCAGGACAGGGATCCACGAGCAGTACTTC.

CDR3 sequence reads: CAISEPRQGGSYNSPLHF. The CDR3, as DNA: TGTGCCATCAGTGAGCCGAGACAGGGCGGCTCCTATAATTCACCCCTCCACTTT. This chain joins TRBV10-3 and TRBJ1-6; 7 bases map to TRBD1. The J segment lost 0 bases and the V segment lost 2 bases, leaving 7 bases of the junction unmatched. Looked up from germline, CDR1 is ENHRY and CDR2 is SYGVKD. CDR3 length: 18 amino acids.

This clone was detected only once. This chain uses TRBV9 with TRBJ1-1, with 9 bases lining up with TRBD1. V lost 2 bases, J lost 5 bases, and 10 bases stayed unmatched. This CDR3 has 16 residues. Germline V gene lookup returns CDR1 SGDLS and CDR2 YYNGEE. CDR3 region: CASSVDPETGGTEAFF. CDR3 nucleotide sequence: TGTGCCAGCAGCGTCGACCCCGAGACAGGGGGAACTGAAGCTTTCTTT.